Listed below are T cell receptor beta chains from one sample, sequenced in a study of cytomegalovirus exposure and HLA in healthy donors. Produced via immunoSEQ multiplex PCR; TCRdb's table is partial and in-frame only. The sample holds some 120,000 clones, 80% to 85% seen once. What was sequenced was PBMCs. These receptor sequences come from a human donor in good health. Both conserved end residues are part of each CDR3. Fields, in order: D gene, J gene, V gene, clone size, CDR3 protein, CDR3 DNA. The D gene is left open where the match is weak. Not all rows give a size; the values are once, few, many and, for expanded clones, a class.

d_call: NA
j_call: TRBJ1-1
v_call: TRBV7-9
clone_size: NA
cdr3_aa: CASSPGGLNTEAFF
cdr3_nt: TGTGCCAGCAGCCCCGGGGGGTTAAACACTGAAGCTTTCTTT

d_call: NA
j_call: TRBJ2-7
v_call: TRBV5-1
clone_size: NA
cdr3_aa: CASSLAQGSLYEQYF
cdr3_nt: TGCGCCAGCAGCTTGGCCCAGGGAAGCTTGTACGAGCAGTACTTC

d_call: NA
j_call: TRBJ1-1
v_call: TRBV7-9
clone_size: few
cdr3_aa: CACGLNTEAFF
cdr3_nt: TGTGCGTGCGGTCTGAACACTGAAGCTTTCTTT

d_call: NA
j_call: TRBJ1-1
v_call: TRBV6-1
clone_size: NA
cdr3_aa: CASSEGGMNTEAFF
cdr3_nt: TGTGCCAGCAGTGAAGGGGGCATGAACACTGAAGCTTTCTTT

d_call: NA
j_call: TRBJ1-2
v_call: TRBV4-1
clone_size: NA
cdr3_aa: CASSHGSSYGYTF
cdr3_nt: TGCGCCAGCAGCCATGGCTCTTCGTATGGCTACACCTTC

d_call: TRBD1
j_call: TRBJ1-2
v_call: TRBV7-3
clone_size: NA
cdr3_aa: CASSLLGNRQGKSGYTF
cdr3_nt: TGTGCCAGCAGCTTACTTGGGAATCGACAGGGTAAAAGTGGCTACACCTTC

d_call: TRBD1
j_call: TRBJ1-4
v_call: TRBV28
clone_size: NA
cdr3_aa: CASSGRDRENEKLFF
cdr3_nt: TGTGCCAGCAGTGGCAGGGACAGGGAAAATGAAAAACTGTTTTTT

d_call: NA
j_call: TRBJ1-1
v_call: TRBV5-1
clone_size: NA
cdr3_aa: CASSSYLSRAFF
cdr3_nt: TGTGCCAGCAGCTCGTACCTGTCTCGGGCTTTCTTT

d_call: TRBD2
j_call: TRBJ2-7
v_call: TRBV5-4
clone_size: NA
cdr3_aa: CASSLAGGVYEQYF
cdr3_nt: TGTGCCAGCAGCTTGGCCGGGGGGGTCTACGAGCAGTACTTC

d_call: TRBD2
j_call: TRBJ2-2
v_call: TRBV28
clone_size: NA
cdr3_aa: CAIPNPGTSGNTGELFF
cdr3_nt: TGTGCCATCCCGAACCCTGGGACTAGCGGAAACACCGGGGAGCTGTTTTTT